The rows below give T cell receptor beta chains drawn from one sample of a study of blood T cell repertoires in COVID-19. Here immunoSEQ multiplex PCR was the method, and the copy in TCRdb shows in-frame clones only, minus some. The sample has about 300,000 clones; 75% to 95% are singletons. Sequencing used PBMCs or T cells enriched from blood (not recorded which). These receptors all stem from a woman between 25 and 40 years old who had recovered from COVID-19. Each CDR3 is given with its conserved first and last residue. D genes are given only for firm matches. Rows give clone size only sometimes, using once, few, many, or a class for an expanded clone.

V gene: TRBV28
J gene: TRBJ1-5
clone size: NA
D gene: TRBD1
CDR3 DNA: TGTGCCAGCAACCGGGACAGCTATCAGCCCCAGCATTTT
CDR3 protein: CASNRDSYQPQHF

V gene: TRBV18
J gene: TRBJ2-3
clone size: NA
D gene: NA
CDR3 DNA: TGTGCCAGCTCCTCCCAAGGGGCAGATACGCAGTATTTT
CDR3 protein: CASSSQGADTQYF

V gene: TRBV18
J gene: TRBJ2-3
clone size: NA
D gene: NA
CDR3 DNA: TGTGCCAGCTCACCGGAGGGGGATACGCAGTATTTT
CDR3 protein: CASSPEGDTQYF

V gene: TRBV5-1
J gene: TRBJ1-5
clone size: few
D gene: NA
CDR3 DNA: TGCGCCAGCAGCTTGGCCGGCGGGGACAATCAGCCCCAGCATTTT
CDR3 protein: CASSLAGGDNQPQHF

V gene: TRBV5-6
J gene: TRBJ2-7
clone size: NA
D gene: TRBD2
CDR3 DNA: TGTGCCAGCAGCCCCCGGACTAGCGGGAGTTACAACGAGCAGTACTTC
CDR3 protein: CASSPRTSGSYNEQYF

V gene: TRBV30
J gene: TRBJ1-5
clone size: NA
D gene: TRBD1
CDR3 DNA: TGTGCCTTCGGGACAGGGACTGATCAGCCCCAGCATTTT
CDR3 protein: CAFGTGTDQPQHF

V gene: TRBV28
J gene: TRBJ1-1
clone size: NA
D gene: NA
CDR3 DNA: TGTGCCAGCAGCGCCCCGGGTAGCGGCACTGAAGCTTTCTTT
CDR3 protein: CASSAPGSGTEAFF

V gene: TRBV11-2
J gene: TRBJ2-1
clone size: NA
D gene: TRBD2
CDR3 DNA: TGTGCCAGCACCCCGGTGAGGGGAGGGACTGAGCAGTTCTTC
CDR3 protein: CASTPVRGGTEQFF

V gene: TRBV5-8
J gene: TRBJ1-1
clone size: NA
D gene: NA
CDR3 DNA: TGTGCCAGCAGCTACCTACAGGAAGCTTTCTTT
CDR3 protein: CASSYLQEAFF

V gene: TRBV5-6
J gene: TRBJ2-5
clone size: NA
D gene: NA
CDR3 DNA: TGTGCCAGCAGCTTGGTCATCGGTACAGAAGAGACCCAGTACTTC
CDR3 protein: CASSLVIGTEETQYF

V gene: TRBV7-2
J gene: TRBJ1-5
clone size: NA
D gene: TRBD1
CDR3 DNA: TGTGCCAGCAGCCCGGGGAGACAGGGGAGCGTCGGGGCCCAGCATTTT
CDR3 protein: CASSPGRQGSVGAQHF

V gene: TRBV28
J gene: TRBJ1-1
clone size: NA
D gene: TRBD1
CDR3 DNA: TGTGCCAGCAGTTTAGATAACAGGGGTAACACTGAAGCTTTCTTT
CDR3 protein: CASSLDNRGNTEAFF

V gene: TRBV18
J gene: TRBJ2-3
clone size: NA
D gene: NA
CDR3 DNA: TGTGCCAGCTCCCCAAGCCTGGCAGGGGCGAAAGATACGCAGTATTTT
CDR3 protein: CASSPSLAGAKDTQYF

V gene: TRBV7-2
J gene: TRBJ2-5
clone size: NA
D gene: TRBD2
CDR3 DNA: TGTGCCAGCAGCAAAACCAGGGTAGCGGGAGGGCCTGGGGAGACCCAGTACTTC
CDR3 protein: CASSKTRVAGGPGETQYF

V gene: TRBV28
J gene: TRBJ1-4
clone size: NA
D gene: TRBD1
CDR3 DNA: TGTGCCAGCAGTACCTCGACAGGGGGGTGGGGTGAAAAACTGTTTTTT
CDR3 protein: CASSTSTGGWGEKLFF

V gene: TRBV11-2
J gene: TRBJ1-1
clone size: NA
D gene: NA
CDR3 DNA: TGTGCCAGCAGCTTAGAACCAGCGGGGGGGCGGACTTTCTTT
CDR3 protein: CASSLEPAGGRTFF

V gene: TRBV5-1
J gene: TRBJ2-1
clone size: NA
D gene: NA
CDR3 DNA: TGCGCCAGCAGCCCAGACTTATACAATGAGCAGTTCTTC
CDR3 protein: CASSPDLYNEQFF

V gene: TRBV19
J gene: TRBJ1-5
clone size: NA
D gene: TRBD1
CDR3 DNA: TGTGCCAGTAAGGGACAGGTCCGCCAGCCCCAGCATTTT
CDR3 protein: CASKGQVRQPQHF